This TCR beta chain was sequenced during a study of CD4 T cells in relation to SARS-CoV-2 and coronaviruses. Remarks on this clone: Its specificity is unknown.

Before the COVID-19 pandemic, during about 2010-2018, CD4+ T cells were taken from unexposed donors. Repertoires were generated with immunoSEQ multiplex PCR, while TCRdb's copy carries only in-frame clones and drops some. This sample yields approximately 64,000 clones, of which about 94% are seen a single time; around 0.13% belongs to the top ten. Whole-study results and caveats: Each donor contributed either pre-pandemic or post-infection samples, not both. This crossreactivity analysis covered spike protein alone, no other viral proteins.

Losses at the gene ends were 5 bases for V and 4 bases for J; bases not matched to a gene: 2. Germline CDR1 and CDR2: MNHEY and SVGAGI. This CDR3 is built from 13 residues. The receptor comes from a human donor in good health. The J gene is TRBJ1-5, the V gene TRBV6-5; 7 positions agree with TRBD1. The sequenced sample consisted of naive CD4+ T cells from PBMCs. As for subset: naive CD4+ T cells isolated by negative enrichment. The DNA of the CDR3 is TGTGCCAGCAGTCTACAGGGGAATCAGCCCCAGCATTTT. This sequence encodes CASSLQGNQPQHF.